This T cell receptor (beta chain) was retrieved from a study of immune characterization of retroperitoneal liposarcoma. MiXCR, run by TCRdb on the PCR reads, gives a single entry per CDR3 protein. The sample includes about 7,600 distinct CDR3 sequences, about 40% of them seen just once. Losses at the gene ends were 3 bases for V and 2 bases for J; bases not matched to a gene: 4. This CDR3 region has 15 residues. What was sequenced was tumor tissue. The origin of this receptor is a male donor with retroperitoneal liposarcoma. The V gene is TRBV12-3 or TRBV12-4, the J gene TRBJ2-3; the match to TRBD1 covers 8 bases. CDR3 region: CASSFQTGATDTQYF. The CDR3 DNA reads as TGTGCCAGCAGTTTCCAGACAGGGGCCACAGATACGCAGTATTTT.